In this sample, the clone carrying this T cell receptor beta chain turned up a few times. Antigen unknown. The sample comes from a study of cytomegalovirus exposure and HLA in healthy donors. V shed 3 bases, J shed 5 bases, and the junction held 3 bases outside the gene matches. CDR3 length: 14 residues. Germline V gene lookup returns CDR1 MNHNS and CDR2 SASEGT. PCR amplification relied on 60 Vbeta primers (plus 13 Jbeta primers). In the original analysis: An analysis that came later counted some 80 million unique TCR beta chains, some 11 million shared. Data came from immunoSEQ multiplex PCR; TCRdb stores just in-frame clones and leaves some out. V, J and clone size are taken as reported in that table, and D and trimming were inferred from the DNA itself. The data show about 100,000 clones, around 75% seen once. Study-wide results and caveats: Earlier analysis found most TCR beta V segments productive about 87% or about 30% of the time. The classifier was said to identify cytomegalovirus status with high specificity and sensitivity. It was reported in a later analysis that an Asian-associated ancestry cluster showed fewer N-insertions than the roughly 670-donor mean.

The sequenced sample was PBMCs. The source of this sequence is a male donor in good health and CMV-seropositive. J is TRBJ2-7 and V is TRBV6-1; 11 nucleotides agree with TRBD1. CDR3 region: CASSEDRGQHEQYF. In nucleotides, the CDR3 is TGTGCCAGCAGTGAGGACAGGGGGCAACACGAGCAGTACTTC.